This T cell receptor (beta chain) was captured by sequencing in a study of T cell responses to AZD1222 COVID-19 vaccine. The germline V and J ends were trimmed by 8 bases and 5 bases, with 13 bases remaining between them. Germline lookup yields CDR1 SNHLY and CDR2 FYNNEI. The CDR3 consists of 12 residues. Produced via immunoSEQ multiplex PCR; TCRdb's table is partial and in-frame only. The sample contains about 120,000 clones, roughly 91% of which appear only once. Specimen: peripheral blood, collected 28 days after the second AZD1222 dose. The rearrangement uses TRBV2 and TRBJ2-7, with a weak D call TRBD1 (5 bases). The receptor was isolated from an adult who received the AZD1222 COVID-19 vaccine. The CDR3 DNA reads as TGTGCCAGCCAGGGTAGTAGAAACGAGCAGTACTTC. Translating gives CASQGSRNEQYF.